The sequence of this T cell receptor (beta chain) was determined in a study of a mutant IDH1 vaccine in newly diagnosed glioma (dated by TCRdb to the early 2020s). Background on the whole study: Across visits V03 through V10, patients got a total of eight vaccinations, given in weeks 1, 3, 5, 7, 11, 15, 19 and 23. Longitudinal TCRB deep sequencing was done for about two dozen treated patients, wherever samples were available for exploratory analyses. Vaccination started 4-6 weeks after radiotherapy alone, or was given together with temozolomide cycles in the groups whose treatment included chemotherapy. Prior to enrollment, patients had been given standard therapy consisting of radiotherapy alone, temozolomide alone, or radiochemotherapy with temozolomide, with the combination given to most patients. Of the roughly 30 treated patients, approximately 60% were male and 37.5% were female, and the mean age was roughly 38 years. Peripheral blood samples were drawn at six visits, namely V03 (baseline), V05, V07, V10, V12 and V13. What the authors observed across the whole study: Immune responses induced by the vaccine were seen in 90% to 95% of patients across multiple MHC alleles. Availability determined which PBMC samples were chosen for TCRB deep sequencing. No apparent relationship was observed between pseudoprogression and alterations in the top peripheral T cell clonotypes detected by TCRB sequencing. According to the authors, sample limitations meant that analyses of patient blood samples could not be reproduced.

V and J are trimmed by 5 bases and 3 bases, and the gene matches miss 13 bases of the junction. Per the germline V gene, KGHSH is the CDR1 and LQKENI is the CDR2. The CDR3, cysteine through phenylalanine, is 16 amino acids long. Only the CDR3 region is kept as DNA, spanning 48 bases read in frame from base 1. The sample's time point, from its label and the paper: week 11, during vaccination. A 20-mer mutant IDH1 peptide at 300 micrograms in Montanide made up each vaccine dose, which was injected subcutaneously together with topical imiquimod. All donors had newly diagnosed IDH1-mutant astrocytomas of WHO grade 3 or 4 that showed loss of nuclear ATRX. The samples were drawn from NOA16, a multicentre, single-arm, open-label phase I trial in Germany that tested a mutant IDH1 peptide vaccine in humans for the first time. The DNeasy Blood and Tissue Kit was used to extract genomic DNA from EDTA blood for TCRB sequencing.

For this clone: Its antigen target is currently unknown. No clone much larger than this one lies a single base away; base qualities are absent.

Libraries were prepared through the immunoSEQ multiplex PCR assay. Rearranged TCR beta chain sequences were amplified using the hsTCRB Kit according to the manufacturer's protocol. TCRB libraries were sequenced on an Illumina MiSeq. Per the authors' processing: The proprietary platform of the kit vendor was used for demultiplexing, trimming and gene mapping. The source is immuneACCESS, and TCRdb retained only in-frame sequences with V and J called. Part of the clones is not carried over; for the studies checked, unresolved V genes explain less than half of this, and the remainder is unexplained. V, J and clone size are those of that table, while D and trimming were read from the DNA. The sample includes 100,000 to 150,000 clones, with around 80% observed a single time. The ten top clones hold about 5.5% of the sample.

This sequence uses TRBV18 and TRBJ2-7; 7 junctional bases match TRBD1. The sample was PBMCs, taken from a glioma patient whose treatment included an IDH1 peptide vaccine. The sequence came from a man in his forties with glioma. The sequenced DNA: TGTGCCAGCTCAACGCGACAGGGCGTGAACGGCTACGAGCAGTACTTC. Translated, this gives CASSTRQGVNGYEQYF.